The source of this T cell receptor beta chain is a study of T cell repertoires in cytomegalovirus infection. The ends were cut back, 3 bases at V and 1 base at J, with 9 bases in the middle. The length of the CDR3 is 14 residues. The germline V gene encodes CDR1 MNHEY and CDR2 SVGAGI. Study-level points and caveats: Identification of carriers of CMV plus the relevant HLA was achieved through cumulative public TCR beta family frequency.

Using its own MiXCR run on the reads, TCRdb lists one record per CDR3 protein. The table shows more than 200,000 distinct CDR3 sequences, with roughly 9.1% occurring only once. This clonotype was seen a few times. Its antigen is undetermined. This chain links TRBV6-5 with TRBJ2-5, with D unresolved. The origin of this receptor is a human donor in good health (CMV status not recorded). Some clones in this sample may be carry-over from other donors' samples. The sequenced sample consisted of PBMCs. The chain's CDR3 is CASSYTYAQETQYF. The CDR3 DNA reads as TGTGCCAGCAGTTATACGTATGCCCAAGAGACCCAGTACTTC.